The source of this TCR beta chain is a study of untreated major depressive disorder. Generated by immunoSEQ multiplex PCR, the TCRdb table keeps only in-frame clones and is missing some. Of more than 20,000 clones detected, around 93% appear once; the ten largest clones hold roughly 0.33%. Participants were all of European descent. Enrichment usually gave 85% to 95% pure CD4+ T cells. Study-wide points: TRBV05-01 (Vbeta 5.1) usage was higher in CD4+ T cells of depressed patients than controls. The sequencing tests were limited to three preselected Vbeta families.

The ends were cut back, 4 bases at V and 2 bases at J, with 4 bases in the middle. Germline-derived CDR1 and CDR2 are SGHRS and YFSETQ. This CDR3 comprises 11 residues. As concerns this clone: Antigen unknown.

The TCR comes from a man aged 30 to 39 in good health. The chain uses TRBV5-1 and TRBJ2-7, with no clear D. Sample: CD4+ T cells from PBMCs. The CDR3 nucleotides read TGCGCCAGCAGCGACACCTACGAGCAGTACTTC. This gives the protein CASSDTYEQYF.